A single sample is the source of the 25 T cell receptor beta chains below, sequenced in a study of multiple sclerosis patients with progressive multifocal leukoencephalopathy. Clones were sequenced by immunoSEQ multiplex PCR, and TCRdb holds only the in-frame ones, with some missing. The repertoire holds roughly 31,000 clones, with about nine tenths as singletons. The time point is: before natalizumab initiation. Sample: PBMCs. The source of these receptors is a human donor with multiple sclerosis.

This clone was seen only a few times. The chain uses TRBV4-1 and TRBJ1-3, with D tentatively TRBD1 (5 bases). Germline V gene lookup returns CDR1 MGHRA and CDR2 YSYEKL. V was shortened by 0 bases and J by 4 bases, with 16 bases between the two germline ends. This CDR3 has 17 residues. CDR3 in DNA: TGCGCCAGCAGCCAAGATGGGGCGGGACGGTCAGGAAACACCATATATTTT. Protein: CASSQDGAGRSGNTIYF.

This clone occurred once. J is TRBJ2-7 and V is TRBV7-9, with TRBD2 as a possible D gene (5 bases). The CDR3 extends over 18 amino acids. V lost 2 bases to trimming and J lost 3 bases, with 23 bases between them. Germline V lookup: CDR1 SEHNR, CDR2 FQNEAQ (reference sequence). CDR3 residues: CASSLTNTGITSHYEQYF. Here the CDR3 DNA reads TGTGCCAGCAGCTTAACAAATACGGGGATAACGTCCCACTACGAGCAGTACTTC.

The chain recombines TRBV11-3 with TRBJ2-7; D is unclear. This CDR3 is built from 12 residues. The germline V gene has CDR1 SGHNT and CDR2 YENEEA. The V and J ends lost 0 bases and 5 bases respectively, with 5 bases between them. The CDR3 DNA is TGTGCCAGCAGCTTAGATGAGAACGAGCAGTACTTC. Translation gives CASSLDENEQYF.

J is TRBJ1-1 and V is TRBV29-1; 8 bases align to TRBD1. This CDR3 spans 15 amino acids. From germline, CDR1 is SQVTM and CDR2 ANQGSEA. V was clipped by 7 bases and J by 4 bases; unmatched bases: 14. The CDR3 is CSAPGGRGLGTEAFF. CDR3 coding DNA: TGCAGCGCTCCGGGAGGCAGGGGGCTGGGCACTGAAGCTTTCTTT.

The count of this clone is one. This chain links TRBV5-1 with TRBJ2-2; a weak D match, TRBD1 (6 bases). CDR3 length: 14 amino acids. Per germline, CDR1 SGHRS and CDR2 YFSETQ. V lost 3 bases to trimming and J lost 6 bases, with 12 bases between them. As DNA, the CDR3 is TGCGCCAGCAGCTCTACAGGGTTCCCCGGGGAGCTGTTTTTT. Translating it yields CASSSTGFPGELFF.

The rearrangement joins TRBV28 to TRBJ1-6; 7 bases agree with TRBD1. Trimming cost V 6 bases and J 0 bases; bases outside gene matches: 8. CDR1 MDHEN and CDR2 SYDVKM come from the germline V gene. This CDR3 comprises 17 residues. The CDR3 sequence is CASRDGTETSYNSPLHF. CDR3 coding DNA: TGTGCCAGCAGAGACGGGACAGAGACCTCCTATAATTCACCCCTCCACTTT.

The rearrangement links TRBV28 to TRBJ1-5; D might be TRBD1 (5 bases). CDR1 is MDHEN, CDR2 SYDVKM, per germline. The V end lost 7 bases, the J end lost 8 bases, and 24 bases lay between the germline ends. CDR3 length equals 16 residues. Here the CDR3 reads CASNRSGTLSYEPQHF. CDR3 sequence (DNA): TGTGCCAGCAACCGGTCAGGGACGCTCTCTTATGAGCCCCAGCATTTT.

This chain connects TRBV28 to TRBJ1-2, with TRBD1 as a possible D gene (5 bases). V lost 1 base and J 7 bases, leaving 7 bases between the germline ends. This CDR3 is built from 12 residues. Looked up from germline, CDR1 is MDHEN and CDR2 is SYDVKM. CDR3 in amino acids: CASSLSGSGYTF. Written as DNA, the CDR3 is TGTGCCAGCAGTTTATCAGGGTCTGGCTACACCTTC.

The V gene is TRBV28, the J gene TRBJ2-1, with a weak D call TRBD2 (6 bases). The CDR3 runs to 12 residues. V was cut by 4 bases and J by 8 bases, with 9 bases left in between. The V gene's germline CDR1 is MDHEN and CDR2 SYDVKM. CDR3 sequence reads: CASSSTGDEQFF. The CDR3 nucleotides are TGTGCCAGCAGTTCCACGGGGGATGAGCAGTTCTTC.

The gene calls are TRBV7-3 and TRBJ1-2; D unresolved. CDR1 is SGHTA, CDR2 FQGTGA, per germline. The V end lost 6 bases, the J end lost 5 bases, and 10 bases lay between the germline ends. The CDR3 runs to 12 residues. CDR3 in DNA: TGTGCCAGCAGTGATGATGGGTATGGCTACACCTTC. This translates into CASSDDGYGYTF.

The CDR3 sequence: CASSPGQGGTDTQYF. The CDR3 DNA is TGTGCCAGCAGCCCTGGGCAAGGGGGCACAGATACGCAGTATTTT. This chain uses TRBV7-9 with TRBJ2-3, with D possibly TRBD1 on 5 matching bases. V lost 5 bases and J 1 base, leaving 13 bases between the germline ends. The CDR3 loop spans 15 amino acids. Germline CDR1 reads SEHNR; CDR2 reads FQNEAQ (reference sequence).

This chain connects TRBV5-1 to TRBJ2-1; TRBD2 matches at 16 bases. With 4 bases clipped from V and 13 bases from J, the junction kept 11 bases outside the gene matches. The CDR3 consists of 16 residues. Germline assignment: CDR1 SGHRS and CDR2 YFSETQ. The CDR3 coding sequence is TGCGCCAGCAGCCCATCCGGGACTAGCGGGAGGGCCTCCCAGTTCTTC. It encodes CASSPSGTSGRASQFF.

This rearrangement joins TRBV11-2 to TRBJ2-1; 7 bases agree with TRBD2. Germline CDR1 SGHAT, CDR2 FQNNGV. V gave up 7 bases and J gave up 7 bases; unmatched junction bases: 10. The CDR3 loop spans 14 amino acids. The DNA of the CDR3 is TGTGCCAGCACCCCGGGAGGCTCCTTTAATGAGCAGTTCTTC. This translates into CASTPGGSFNEQFF.

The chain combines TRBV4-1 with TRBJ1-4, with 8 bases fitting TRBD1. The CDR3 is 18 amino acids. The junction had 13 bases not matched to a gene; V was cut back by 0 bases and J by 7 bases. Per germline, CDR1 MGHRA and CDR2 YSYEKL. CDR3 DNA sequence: TGCGCCAGCAGCCAAGAGGCACAGGGGGAGCGGATTGGTGAAAAACTGTTTTTT. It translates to CASSQEAQGERIGEKLFF.

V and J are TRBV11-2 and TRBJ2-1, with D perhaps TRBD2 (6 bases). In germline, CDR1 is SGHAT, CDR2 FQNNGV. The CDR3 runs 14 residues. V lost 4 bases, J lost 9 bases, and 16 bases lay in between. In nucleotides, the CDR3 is TGTGCCAGCAGCTCGCTCGGAGGGCCGTTTGAGCAGTTCTTC. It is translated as CASSSLGGPFEQFF.

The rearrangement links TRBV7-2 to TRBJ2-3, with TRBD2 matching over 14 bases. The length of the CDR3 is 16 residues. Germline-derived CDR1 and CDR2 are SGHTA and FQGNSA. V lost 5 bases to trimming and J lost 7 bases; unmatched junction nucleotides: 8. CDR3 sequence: CASSPTSGRDWNTQYF. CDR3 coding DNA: TGTGCCAGCAGCCCGACTAGCGGGAGGGACTGGAATACGCAGTATTTT. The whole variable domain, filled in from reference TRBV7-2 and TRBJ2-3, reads GAGVSQSPSNKVTEKGKDVELRCDPISGHTALYWYRQSLGQGLEFLIYFQGNSAPDKSGLPSDRFSAERTGGSVSTLTIQRTQQEDSAVYLCASSPTSGRDWNTQYFGPGTRLTVL.

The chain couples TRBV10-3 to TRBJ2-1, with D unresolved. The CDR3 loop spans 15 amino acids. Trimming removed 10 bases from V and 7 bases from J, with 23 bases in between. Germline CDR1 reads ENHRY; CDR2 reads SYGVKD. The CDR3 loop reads CATSPVVIVRNEQFF. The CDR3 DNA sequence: TGTGCCACAAGTCCGGTTGTAATTGTCCGGAATGAGCAGTTCTTC.

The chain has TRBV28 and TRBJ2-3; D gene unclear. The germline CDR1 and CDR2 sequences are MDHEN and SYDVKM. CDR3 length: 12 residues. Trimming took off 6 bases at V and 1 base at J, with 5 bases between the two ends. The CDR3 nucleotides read TGTGCCAGCAGCCACCGCACAGATACGCAGTATTTT. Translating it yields CASSHRTDTQYF.

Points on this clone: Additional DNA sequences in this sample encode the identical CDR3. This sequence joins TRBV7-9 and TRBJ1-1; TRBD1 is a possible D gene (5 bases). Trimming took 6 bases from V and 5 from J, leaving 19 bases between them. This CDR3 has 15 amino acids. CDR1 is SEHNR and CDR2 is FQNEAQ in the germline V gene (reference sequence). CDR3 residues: CASRSTGGRETEAFF. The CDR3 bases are TGTGCCAGCAGATCAACGGGGGGTCGGGAGACTGAAGCTTTCTTT.

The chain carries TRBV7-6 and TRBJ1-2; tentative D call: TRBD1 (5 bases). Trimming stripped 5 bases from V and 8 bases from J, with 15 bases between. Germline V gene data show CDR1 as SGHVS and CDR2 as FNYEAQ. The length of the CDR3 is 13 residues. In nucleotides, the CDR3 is TGTGCCAGCAGCCCATTGGGGGTCTACGGCTACACCTTC. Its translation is CASSPLGVYGYTF.

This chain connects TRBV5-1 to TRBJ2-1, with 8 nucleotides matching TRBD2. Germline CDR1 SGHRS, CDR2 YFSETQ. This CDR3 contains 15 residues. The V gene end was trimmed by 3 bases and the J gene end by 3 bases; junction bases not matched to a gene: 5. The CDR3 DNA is TGCGCCAGCAGCTCAGCGGGAGCGAGCTACAATGAGCAGTTCTTC. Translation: CASSSAGASYNEQFF.

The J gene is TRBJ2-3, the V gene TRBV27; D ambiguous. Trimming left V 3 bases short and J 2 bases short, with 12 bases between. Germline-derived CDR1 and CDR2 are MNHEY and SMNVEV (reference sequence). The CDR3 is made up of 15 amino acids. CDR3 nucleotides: TGTGCCAGCAGTTTCTCCTGGAGAGCCACAGATACGCAGTATTTT. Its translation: CASSFSWRATDTQYF.

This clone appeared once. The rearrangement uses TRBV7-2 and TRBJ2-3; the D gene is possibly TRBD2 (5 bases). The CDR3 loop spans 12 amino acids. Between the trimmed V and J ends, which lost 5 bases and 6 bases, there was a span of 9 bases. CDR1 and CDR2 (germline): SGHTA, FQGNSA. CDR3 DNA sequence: TGTGCCAGCAGCCAGACGGGGGATACGCAGTATTTT. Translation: CASSQTGDTQYF.

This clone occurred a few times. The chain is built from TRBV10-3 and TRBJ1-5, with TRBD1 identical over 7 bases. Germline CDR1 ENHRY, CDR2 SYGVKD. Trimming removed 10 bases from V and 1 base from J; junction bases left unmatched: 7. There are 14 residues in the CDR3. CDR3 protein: CATAGTASNQPQHF. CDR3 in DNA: TGTGCCACCGCTGGGACAGCCAGCAATCAGCCCCAGCATTTT.

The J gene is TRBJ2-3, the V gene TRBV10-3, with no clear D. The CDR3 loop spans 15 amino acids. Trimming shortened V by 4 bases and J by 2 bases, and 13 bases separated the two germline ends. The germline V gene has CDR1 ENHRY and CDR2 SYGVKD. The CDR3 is CAISASGLPTDTQYF. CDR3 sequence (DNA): TGTGCCATCAGTGCATCCGGGCTACCCACAGATACGCAGTATTTT.